These 14 T cell receptor beta chains came from one sample sequenced in a study of blood T cell repertoires in COVID-19. Sequenced by immunoSEQ multiplex PCR; TCRdb stores in-frame clones only, minus some. The data show approximately 86,000 clones, around four fifths seen once. Specimen: peripheral blood. These receptors originate from a man aged 50 to 60 with acute or convalescent COVID-19.

This rearrangement joins TRBV10-2 to TRBJ1-5; 8 bases fit TRBD1. Trimming took 3 bases from V and 5 from J; bases not matched to a gene: 3. The CDR3 extends over 14 amino acids. In germline, CDR1 is WSHSY, CDR2 SAAADI. DNA of the CDR3: TGCGCCAGCAGTGACGGACAGGGTCATCAGCCCCAGCATTTT. Translated, it gives CASSDGQGHQPQHF.

This rearrangement joins TRBV19 to TRBJ1-4; weak D call: TRBD1 (6 bases). Germline V lookup: CDR1 LNHDA, CDR2 SQIVND (reference sequence). The V end was cut by 3 bases, the J end by 5 bases, with 16 bases between. The CDR3 spans 16 residues. The CDR3 loop reads CASSIHPGQKNEKLFF. CDR3 DNA: TGTGCCAGTAGTATCCACCCAGGACAGAAAAATGAAAAACTGTTTTTT.

The J gene is TRBJ2-1, the V gene TRBV24-1, with a possible D match to TRBD1 (5 bases). V shed 6 bases and J shed 3 bases, with 8 bases lying between them. Per the germline V gene, CDR1 is KGHDR and CDR2 is SFDVKD. The CDR3 extends over 13 amino acids. CDR3 amino acids: CATSSQGYNEQFF. The CDR3 DNA reads as TGTGCCACCAGTTCCCAGGGCTACAATGAGCAGTTCTTC.

V usage is TRBV7-9 and J usage is TRBJ2-5; no clear D. The CDR3 totals 16 residues. Germline-derived CDR1 and CDR2 are SEHNR and FQNEAQ (reference sequence). Trimming shortened V by 5 bases and J by 0 bases, and 16 bases separated the two germline ends. The DNA of the CDR3 is TGTGCCAGCAGCCCGAGACTTGGTGGAAACCAAGAGACCCAGTACTTC. This sequence encodes CASSPRLGGNQETQYF.

J is TRBJ1-1 and V is TRBV5-8, with 10 bases aligning to TRBD1. The CDR3 loop spans 14 amino acids. Trimming cost V 3 bases and J 6 bases; bases outside gene matches: 5. CDR1 is SGHTS and CDR2 is YDEGEE in the germline V gene. The DNA for the CDR3 is TGTGCCAGCAGCTGGGGGGACAGGGGCGCTGAAGCTTTCTTT. This encodes CASSWGDRGAEAFF. The full variable domain, with the rest looked up from reference TRBV5-8 and TRBJ1-1, is EAGVTQSPTHLIKTRGQQATLRCSPISGHTSVYWYQQALGLGLQFLLWYDEGEERNRGNFPPRFSGRQFPNYSSELNVNALELEDSALYLCASSWGDRGAEAFFGQGTRLTVV.

The chain recombines TRBV24-1 with TRBJ2-5, with 7 bases matching TRBD1. The germline V gene has CDR1 KGHDR and CDR2 SFDVKD. The CDR3 covers 13 residues. V gave up 4 bases and J gave up 6 bases; unmatched junction bases: 4. The CDR3 loop is CATSDPGGQTQYF. DNA of the CDR3: TGTGCCACCAGTGACCCAGGGGGTCAGACCCAGTACTTC.

V usage is TRBV4-3 and J usage is TRBJ2-2, with 10 bases fitting TRBD1. This CDR3 is built from 16 residues. Trimming at V came to 3 bases and at J to 5 bases, leaving 6 bases not matched to a gene. The germline CDR1 and CDR2 sequences are LGHNA and YSLEER. CDR3 nucleotides: TGCGCCAGCAGCCATGGGACAGGGGACATTACCGGGGAGCTGTTTTTT. Protein sequence: CASSHGTGDITGELFF.

This chain uses TRBV24-1 with TRBJ2-7; 7 nucleotides match TRBD1. The ends lost 0 bases at V and 6 bases at J; junction bases unmatched: 7. The CDR3 covers 15 residues. CDR1 and CDR2 (germline): KGHDR, SFDVKD. The CDR3 coding sequence is TGTGCCACCAGTGATTTGCATGCAGGGGGATCCGAGCAGTACTTC. Amino acids: CATSDLHAGGSEQYF.

This chain connects TRBV6-2 or TRBV6-3 to TRBJ2-7; D is ambiguous. Between the trimmed V and J ends, which lost 2 bases and 0 bases, there was a span of 11 bases. The germline gives CDR1 MNHEY, CDR2 SVGEGT. This CDR3 has 15 residues. CDR3 nucleotides: TGTGCCAGCAGTTACCCCGACATCAGCTCCTACGAGCAGTACTTC. This translates into CASSYPDISSYEQYF.

The V and J genes are TRBV4-3 and TRBJ1-2; D may be TRBD1 (5 bases). Germline V gene data show CDR1 as LGHNA and CDR2 as YSLEER. Between the trimmed V and J ends, which lost 0 bases and 4 bases, there was a span of 12 bases. The CDR3 totals 15 residues. The CDR3 DNA is TGCGCCAGCAGCCAAGAATCGGGGGGAAGCTATGGCTACACCTTC. Translating gives CASSQESGGSYGYTF.

This clone was found a few times. CDR3 region: CASSLSPRGSYEQYF. The CDR3 coding sequence is TGTGCCAGCAGTTTAAGTCCCAGGGGCTCCTACGAGCAGTACTTC. V usage is TRBV27 and J usage is TRBJ2-7; a weak D match, TRBD1 (6 bases). V dropped 2 bases and J dropped 0 bases, with 11 bases sitting between them. This CDR3 contains 15 residues. Germline-derived CDR1 and CDR2 are MNHEY and SMNVEV (reference sequence).

The chain couples TRBV5-1 to TRBJ2-5, with D possibly TRBD2 on 5 matching bases. The germline gives CDR1 SGHRS, CDR2 YFSETQ. The CDR3 consists of 15 residues. The germline V and J ends were trimmed by 0 bases and 5 bases, with 14 bases remaining between them. The CDR3 bases are TGCGCCAGCAGCTTGGTAGCAGGCCGCGGGGAGACCCAGTACTTC. It translates to CASSLVAGRGETQYF. Looking up the rest from reference TRBV5-1 and TRBJ2-5 gives the full variable domain: KAGVTQTPRYLIKTRGQQVTLSCSPISGHRSVSWYQQTPGQGLQFLFEYFSETQRNKGNFPGRFSGRQFSNSRSEMNVSTLELGDSALYLCASSLVAGRGETQYFGPGTRLLVL.

DNA for the CDR3: TGTGCCAGCAGCTTAGTAGAGGGTTCGGAAAACACCATATATTTT. Amino acid sequence: CASSLVEGSENTIYF. This chain uses TRBV7-2 with TRBJ1-3; D gene unclear. CDR1 is SGHTA and CDR2 is FQGNSA in the germline V gene. V was cut by 1 base and J by 6 bases, with 13 bases left in between. This CDR3 region has 15 residues.

This chain links TRBV19 with TRBJ2-5, with 7 nucleotides matching TRBD1. Germline trimming cut 5 bases from V and 6 bases from J; bases unmatched to any gene: 6. This CDR3 comprises 13 residues. Germline V CDR1 and CDR2: LNHDA, SQIVND (reference sequence). CDR3 sequence: CASSASGGQTQYF. CDR3 coding DNA: TGTGCCAGTAGTGCCTCAGGGGGACAGACCCAGTACTTC.